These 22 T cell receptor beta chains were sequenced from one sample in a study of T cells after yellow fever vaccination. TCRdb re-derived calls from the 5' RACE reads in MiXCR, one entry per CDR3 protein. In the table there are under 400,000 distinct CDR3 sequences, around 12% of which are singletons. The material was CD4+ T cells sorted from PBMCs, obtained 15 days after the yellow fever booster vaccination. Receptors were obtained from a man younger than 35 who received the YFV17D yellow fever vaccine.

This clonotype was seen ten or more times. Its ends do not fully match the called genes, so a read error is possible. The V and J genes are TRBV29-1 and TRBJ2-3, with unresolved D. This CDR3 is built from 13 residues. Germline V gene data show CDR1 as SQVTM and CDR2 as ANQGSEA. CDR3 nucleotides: TGCAGCTTTGAATTTGGGTCTACAGATACGCAGTATTTT. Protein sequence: CSFEFGSTDTQYF.

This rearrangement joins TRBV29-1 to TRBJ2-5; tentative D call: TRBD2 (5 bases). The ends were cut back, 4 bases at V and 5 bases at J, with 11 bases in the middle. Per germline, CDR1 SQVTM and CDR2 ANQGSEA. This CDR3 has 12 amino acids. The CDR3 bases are TGCAGCGTTGTTTCTAGCTCTGAGACCCAGTACTTC. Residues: CSVVSSSETQYF.

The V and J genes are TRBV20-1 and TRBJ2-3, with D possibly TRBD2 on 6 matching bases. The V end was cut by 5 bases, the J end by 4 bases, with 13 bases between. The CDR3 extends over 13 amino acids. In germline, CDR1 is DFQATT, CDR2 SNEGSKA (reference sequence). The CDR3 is CSAHRGLADTQYF. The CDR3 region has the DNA TGCAGTGCTCACCGGGGGTTGGCAGATACGCAGTATTTT.

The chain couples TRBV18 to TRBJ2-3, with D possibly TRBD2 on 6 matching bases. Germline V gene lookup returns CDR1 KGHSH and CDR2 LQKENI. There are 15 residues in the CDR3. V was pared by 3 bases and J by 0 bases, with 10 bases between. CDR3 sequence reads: CASSPRRDSTDTQYF. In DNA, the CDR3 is TGTGCCAGCTCACCGAGGAGGGACAGCACAGATACGCAGTATTTT.

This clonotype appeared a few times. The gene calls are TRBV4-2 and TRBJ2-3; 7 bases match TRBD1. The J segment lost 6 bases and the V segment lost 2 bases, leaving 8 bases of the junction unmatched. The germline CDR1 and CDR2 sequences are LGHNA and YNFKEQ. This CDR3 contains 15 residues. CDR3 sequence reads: CASSQPTGTMDTQYF. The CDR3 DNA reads TGTGCCAGCAGCCAACCGACAGGGACAATGGATACGCAGTATTTT.

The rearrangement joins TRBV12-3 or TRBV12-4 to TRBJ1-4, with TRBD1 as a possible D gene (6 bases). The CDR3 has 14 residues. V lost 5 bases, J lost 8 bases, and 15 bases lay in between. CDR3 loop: CASSPGSGEEKLFF. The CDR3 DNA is TGTGCCAGCAGTCCCGGGTCAGGGGAGGAAAAACTGTTTTTT.

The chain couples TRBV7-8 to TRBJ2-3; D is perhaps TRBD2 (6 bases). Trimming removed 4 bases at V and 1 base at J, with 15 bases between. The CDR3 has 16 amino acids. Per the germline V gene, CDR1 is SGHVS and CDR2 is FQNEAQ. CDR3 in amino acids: CASSSRLGGGTDTQYF. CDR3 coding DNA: TGTGCCAGCAGCTCCCGACTTGGAGGGGGCACAGATACGCAGTATTTT.

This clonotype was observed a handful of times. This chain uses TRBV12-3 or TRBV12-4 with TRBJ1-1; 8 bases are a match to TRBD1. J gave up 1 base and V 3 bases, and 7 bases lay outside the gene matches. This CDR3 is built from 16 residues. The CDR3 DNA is TGTGCCAGCAGTTTCCGGCCCGGGACAGGGAACACTGAAGCTTTCTTT. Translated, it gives CASSFRPGTGNTEAFF.

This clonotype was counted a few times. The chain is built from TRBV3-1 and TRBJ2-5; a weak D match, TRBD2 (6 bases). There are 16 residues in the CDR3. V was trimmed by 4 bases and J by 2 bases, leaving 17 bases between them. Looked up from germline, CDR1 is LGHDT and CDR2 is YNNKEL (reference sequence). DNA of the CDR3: TGTGCCAGCAGCCCAGAAGCGGGTGGCCCTCAAGAGACCCAGTACTTC. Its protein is CASSPEAGGPQETQYF.

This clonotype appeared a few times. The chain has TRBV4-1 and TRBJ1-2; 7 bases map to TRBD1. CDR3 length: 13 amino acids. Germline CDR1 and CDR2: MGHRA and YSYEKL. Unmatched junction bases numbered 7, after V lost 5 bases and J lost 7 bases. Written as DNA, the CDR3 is TGCGCCAGCAGCTCTACAGGGGTTGGTGGCTACACCTTC. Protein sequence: CASSSTGVGGYTF.

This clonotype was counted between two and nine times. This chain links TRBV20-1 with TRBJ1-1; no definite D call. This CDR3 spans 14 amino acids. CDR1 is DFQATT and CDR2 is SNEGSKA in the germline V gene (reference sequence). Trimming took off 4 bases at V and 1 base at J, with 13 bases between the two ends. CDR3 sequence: CSATSPGGNTEAFF. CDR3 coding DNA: TGCAGTGCTACTTCCCCGGGCGGGAACACTGAAGCTTTCTTT.

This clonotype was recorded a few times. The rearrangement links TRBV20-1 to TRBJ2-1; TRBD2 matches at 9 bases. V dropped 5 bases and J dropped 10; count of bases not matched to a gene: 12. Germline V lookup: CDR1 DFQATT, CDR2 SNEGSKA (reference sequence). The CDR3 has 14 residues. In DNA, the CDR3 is TGCAGTGCTCCACCGGGCGGGGGGGCGACGGAGCAGTTCTTC. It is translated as CSAPPGGGATEQFF.

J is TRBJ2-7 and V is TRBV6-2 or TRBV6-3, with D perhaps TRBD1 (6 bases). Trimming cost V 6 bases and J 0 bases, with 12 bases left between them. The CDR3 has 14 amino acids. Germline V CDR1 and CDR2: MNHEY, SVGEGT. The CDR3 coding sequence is TGTGCCAGCAGCCTAAACAGGGTCTCCTACGAGCAGTACGTC. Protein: CASSLNRVSYEQYV.

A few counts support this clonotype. CDR3 DNA sequence: TGTGCCAGCAGCTTAGAGGGGTACGGCTATGGCTACACCTTC. Translated: CASSLEGYGYGYTF. The chain has TRBV7-2 and TRBJ1-2; maybe TRBD1 (5 bases). This CDR3 is built from 14 residues. Trimming left V 1 base short and J 4 bases short, with 10 bases between. Germline-derived CDR1 and CDR2 are SGHTA and FQGNSA.

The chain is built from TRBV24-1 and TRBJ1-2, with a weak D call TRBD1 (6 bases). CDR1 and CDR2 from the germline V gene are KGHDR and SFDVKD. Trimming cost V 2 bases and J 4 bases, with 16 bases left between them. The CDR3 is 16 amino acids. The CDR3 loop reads CATSDSTGTPPYGYTF. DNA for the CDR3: TGTGCCACCAGTGATTCCACCGGGACACCCCCCTATGGCTACACCTTC.

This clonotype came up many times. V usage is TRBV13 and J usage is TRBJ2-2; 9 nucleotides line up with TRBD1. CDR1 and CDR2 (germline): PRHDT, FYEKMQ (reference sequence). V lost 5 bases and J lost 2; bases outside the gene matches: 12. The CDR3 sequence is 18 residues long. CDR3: CASSRTVTGGYNTGELFF. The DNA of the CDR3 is TGTGCCAGCAGCCGCACCGTGACAGGGGGGTACAACACCGGGGAGCTGTTTTTT.

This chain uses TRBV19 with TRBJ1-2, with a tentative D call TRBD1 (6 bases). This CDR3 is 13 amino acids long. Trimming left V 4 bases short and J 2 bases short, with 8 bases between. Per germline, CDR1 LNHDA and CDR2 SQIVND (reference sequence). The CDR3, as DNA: TGTGCCAGTAGTACCCAGGGGAACTATGGCTACACCTTC. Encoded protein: CASSTQGNYGYTF.

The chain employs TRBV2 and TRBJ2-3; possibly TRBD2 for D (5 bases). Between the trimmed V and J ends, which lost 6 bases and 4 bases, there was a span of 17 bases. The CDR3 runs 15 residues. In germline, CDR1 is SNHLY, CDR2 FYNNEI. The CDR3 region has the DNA TGTGCCAGCAGGAGCTGGAGGCGTCACGCAGATACGCAGTATTTT. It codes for CASRSWRRHADTQYF. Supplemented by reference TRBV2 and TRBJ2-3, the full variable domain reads EPEVTQTPSHQVTQMGQEVILRCVPISNHLYFYWYRQILGQKVEFLVSFYNNEISEKSEIFDDQFSVERPDGSNFTLKIRSTKLEDSAMYFCASRSWRRHADTQYFGPGTRLTVL.

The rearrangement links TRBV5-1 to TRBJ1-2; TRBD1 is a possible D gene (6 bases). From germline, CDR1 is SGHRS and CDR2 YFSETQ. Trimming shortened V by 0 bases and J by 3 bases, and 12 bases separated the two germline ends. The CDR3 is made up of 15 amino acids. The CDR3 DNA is TGCGCCAGCAGCTTGGTAGGGACACGGGACTATGGCTACACCTTC. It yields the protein CASSLVGTRDYGYTF.

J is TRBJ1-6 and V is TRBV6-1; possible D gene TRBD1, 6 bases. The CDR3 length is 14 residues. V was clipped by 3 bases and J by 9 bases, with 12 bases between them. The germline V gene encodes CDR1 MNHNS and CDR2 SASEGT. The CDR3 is CASSEFRGTSPLHF. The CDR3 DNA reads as TGTGCCAGCAGTGAGTTCAGGGGTACTTCACCCCTCCACTTT.

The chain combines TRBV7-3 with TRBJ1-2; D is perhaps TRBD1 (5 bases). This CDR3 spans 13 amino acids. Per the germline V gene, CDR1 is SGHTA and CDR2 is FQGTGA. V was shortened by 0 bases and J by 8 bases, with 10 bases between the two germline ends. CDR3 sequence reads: CASSLTGTSGYTF. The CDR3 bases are TGTGCCAGCAGCTTAACCGGGACGTCGGGCTACACCTTC.

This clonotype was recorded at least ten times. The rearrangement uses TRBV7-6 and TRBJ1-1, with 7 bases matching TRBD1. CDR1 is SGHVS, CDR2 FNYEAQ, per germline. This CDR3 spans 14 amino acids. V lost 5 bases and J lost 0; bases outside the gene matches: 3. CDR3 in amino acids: CASSGQELNTEAFF. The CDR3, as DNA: TGTGCCAGCAGCGGACAGGAGCTGAACACTGAAGCTTTCTTT.